This paragraph reports one T cell receptor beta chain. This entry is derived from a study of T cell responses to AZD1222 COVID-19 vaccine. TCRdb's copy holds only in-frame clones and misses some; the assay was immunoSEQ multiplex PCR. Found here are 83,000 or so clones, around 93% of them singletons; the top ten hold about 30%. This CDR3 has 16 residues. Germline V gene sequence: CDR1 GTSNPN, CDR2 SVGIG (reference sequence). V gave up 2 bases and J gave up 1 base, with 12 bases separating them. The chain carries TRBV30 and TRBJ1-6; no firm D call. The source of this sequence is an adult who received the AZD1222 COVID-19 vaccine. The specimen comprised peripheral blood, sampled 28 days after the second AZD1222 dose. CDR3 DNA: TGTGCCTGGAGTCCACGTCTGGGTTCCTATAATTCACCCCTCCACTTT. This encodes CAWSPRLGSYNSPLHF.